The TCR beta chain described here comes from a study of T cell responses to AZD1222 COVID-19 vaccine (dated by TCRdb to about 2021). About the investigation overall: TCR sequencing covered 233 trial participants: 200 to 220 given two doses of AZD1222 and about 26 given two doses of MenACWY control vaccine. Enrollment into the trials was organized by age into subgroups of 18-55, 56-69 and 70-plus years, and those subgroups contained roughly 150, 30 and 60 TCR-sequenced participants, respectively.

The CDR3 regions of human TCRbeta chains were analyzed by immunosequencing. The source study handled its data this way. TCRs in the repertoires were compared against a reference library of SARS-CoV-2-specific TCRs that had been generated with the MIRA antigen-specificity platform. Breadth was defined as the fraction of unique TCRs that were SARS-CoV-2-associated, and depth was defined as the fraction of total T cells that were SARS-CoV-2-associated. Using the MIRA data, each spike-specific TCR was mapped to the spike region that the TCR reacts to and placed in a CD4 or CD8 class. Log10-transformed breadth and depth values were compared by one-way ANOVA with Sidak's multiple comparisons tests. What TCRdb holds here is the immuneACCESS table cut down to in-frame rearrangements. Part of the clones is not present; checked against another copy, under half of the missing clones reflect an unresolved V gene, and the others are unexplained. V and J calls and clone size come straight from that table; D and trimming were deduced from the DNA. The sample profile shows approximately 67,000 clones; roughly nine tenths of them were found once. 28% of the sample is in the top ten clones.

Regarding this clone: Its binding antigen is unknown. There are no base qualities to consult, and no much larger clone falls within one base.

CDR1 and CDR2, looked up from the germline V gene, are SQVTM and ANQGSEA. At the junction V is shortened by 0 bases and J by 6 bases, with 5 bases in between. The CDR3 holds 11 amino acids from the cysteine to the phenylalanine. Kept here is only the CDR3 DNA, which spans 33 bases and is read in frame from base 1. Overall study results and their limits: No day 14 peak-response samples were available, so repertoires were characterized only after the peak T cell response. Only a handful of AZD1222 recipients were SARS-CoV-2 seropositive at baseline, limiting conclusions about previously exposed vaccinees. The vaccine-associated CD4 TCRs covered the entire spike protein, and the dominant responses fell in regions 160-218 and 743-854. Reportedly, close to half of the unique spike-specific TCRs recognized epitopes lying outside the regions that are mutated in the B.1.351 and B.1.1.7 variants. In the small 56-69-year group, the increase in depth fell short of significance, most likely because of low power. Participants were mostly white British, with more females than males. The authors suggested clonal diversity may have been underestimated. A significant rise in spike-specific TCR breadth and depth was observed after two AZD1222 doses relative to day 0 and relative to MenACWY recipients.

The time point label here, explained by the study, means: about 28 days (+/-7) after the second vaccine dose. AZD1222 recipients given second doses at about 4 weeks or at about 12 weeks were pooled, since spike-specific TCR depth and breadth were not found to differ between the two schedules. Vaccinee samples came from UK trials COV001 and COV002, including a single-blind randomized controlled phase 2/3 trial of AZD1222 (ChAdOx1 nCoV-19) in healthy adults. Trial participant PBMC samples were collected at day 0 and day 28 after the second dose for TCRbeta chain sequencing. The clonotype comes from an adult who received the AZD1222 COVID-19 vaccine. The input for sequencing was peripheral blood, taken 28 days after the second AZD1222 dose. Recombination joined TRBV29-1 with TRBJ1-2, with no confident D gene call. The nucleotide sequence reads TGCAGCGTTGAAGACAGGAATGGCTACACCTTC. Its translation is CSVEDRNGYTF. Outside the CDR3, residues come from the reference TRBV29-1 and TRBJ1-2 proteins, so the full variable domain is: SAVISQKPSRDICQRGTSLTIQCQVDSQVTMMFWYRQQPGQSLTLIATANQGSEATYESGFVIDKFPISRPNLTFSTLTVSNMSPEDSSIYLCSVEDRNGYTFGSGTRLTVV.